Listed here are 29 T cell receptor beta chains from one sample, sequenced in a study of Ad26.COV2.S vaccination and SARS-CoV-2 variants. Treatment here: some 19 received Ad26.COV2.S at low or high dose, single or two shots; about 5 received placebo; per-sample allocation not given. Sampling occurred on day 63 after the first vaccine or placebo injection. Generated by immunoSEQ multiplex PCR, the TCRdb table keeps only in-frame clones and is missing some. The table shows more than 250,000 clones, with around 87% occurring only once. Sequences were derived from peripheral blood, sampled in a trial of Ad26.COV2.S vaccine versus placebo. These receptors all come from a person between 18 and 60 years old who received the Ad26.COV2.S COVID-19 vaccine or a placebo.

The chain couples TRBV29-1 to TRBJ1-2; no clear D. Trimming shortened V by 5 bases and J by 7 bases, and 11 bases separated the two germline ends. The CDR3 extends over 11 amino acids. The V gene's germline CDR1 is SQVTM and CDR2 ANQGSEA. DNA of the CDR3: TGCAGCGTTCAGGAGTTAGGTGGCTACACCTTC. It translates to CSVQELGGYTF.

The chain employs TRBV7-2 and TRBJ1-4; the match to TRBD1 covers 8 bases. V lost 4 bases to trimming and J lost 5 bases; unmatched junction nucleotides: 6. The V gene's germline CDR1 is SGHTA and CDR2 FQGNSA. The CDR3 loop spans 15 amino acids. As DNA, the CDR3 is TGTGCCAGCAGCTCTAGGACAGGGTTAAATGAAAAACTGTTTTTT. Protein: CASSSRTGLNEKLFF.

CDR3 sequence (DNA): TGCGCCAGCAGCCAAGAAAGGACAGTATATTTT. This translates into CASSQERTVYF. This rearrangement joins TRBV4-1 to TRBJ2-3, with D perhaps matching TRBD1 (6 bases). V lost 0 bases and J lost 15, with 10 bases in between. This CDR3 comprises 11 residues. Looked up from germline, CDR1 is MGHRA and CDR2 is YSYEKL.

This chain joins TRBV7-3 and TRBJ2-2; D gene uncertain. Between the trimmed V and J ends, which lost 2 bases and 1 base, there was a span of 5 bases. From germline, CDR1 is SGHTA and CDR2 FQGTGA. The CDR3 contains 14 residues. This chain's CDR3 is CASSLSRNTGELFF. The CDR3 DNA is TGTGCCAGCAGCTTATCCCGGAACACCGGGGAGCTGTTTTTT. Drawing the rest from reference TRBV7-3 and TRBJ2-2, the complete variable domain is GAGVSQTPSNKVTEKGKYVELRCDPISGHTALYWYRQSLGQGPEFLIYFQGTGAADDSGLPNDRFFAVRPEGSVSTLKIQRTERGDSAVYLCASSLSRNTGELFFGEGSRLTVL.

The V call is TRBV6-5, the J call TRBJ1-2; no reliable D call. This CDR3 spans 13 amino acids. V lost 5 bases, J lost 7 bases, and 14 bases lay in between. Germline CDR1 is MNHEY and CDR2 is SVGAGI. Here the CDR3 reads CASSTGEGGGYTF. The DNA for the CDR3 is TGTGCCAGCAGTACCGGGGAAGGTGGTGGCTACACCTTC.

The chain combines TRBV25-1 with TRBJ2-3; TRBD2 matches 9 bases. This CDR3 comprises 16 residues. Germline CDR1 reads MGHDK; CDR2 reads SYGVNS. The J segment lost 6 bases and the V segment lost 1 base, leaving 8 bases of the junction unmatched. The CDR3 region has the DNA TGTGCCAGCAGTGAATCGGCGGGGGGGCTATCCGATACGCAGTATTTT. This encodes CASSESAGGLSDTQYF.

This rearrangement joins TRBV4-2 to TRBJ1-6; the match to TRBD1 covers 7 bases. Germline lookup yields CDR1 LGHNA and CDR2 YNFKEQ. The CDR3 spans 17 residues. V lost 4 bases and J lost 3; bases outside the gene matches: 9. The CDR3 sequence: CASSPGGQQYYNSPLHF. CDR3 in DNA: TGTGCCAGCAGCCCCGGGGGACAGCAATACTATAATTCACCCCTCCACTTT.

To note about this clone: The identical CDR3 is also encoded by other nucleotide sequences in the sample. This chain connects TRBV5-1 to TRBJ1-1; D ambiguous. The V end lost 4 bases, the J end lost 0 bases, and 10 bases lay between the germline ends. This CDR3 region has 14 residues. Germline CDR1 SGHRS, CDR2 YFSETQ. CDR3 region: CASSLGYLNTEAFF. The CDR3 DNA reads TGCGCCAGCAGCCTCGGGTACCTGAACACTGAAGCTTTCTTT.

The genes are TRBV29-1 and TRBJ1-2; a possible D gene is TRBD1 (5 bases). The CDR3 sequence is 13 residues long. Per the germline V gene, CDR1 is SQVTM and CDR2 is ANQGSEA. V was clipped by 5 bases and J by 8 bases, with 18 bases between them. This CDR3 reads CSVLPDGGRGYTF. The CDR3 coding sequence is TGCAGCGTTCTACCAGACGGGGGTCGCGGCTACACCTTC.

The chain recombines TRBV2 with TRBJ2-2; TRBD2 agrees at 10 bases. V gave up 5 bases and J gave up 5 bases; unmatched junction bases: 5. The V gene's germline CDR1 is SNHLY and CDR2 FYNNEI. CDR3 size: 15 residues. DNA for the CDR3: TGTGCCAGCAGTCAGCGGGAGGGCTCAACCGGGGAGCTGTTTTTT. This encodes CASSQREGSTGELFF.

CDR3 residues: CASRTPAYPTQYF. The CDR3 coding sequence is TGTGCCAGTAGGACCCCAGCATACCCTACGCAGTATTTT. The gene calls are TRBV19 and TRBJ2-3, with D uncertain. V shed 6 bases and J shed 8 bases, with 15 bases lying between them. Germline V gene data show CDR1 as LNHDA and CDR2 as SQIVND (reference sequence). CDR3 length: 13 residues.

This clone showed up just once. CDR3 sequence: CASSLKEGARDYEQYF. CDR3 coding DNA: TGTGCCAGCAGCCTGAAGGAGGGGGCTCGTGACTACGAGCAGTACTTC. The chain couples TRBV5-8 to TRBJ2-7; tentatively, D is TRBD1 (7 bases). Trimming stripped 4 bases from V and 3 bases from J, with 20 bases between. Germline V lookup: CDR1 SGHTS, CDR2 YDEGEE. The CDR3 is made up of 16 amino acids.

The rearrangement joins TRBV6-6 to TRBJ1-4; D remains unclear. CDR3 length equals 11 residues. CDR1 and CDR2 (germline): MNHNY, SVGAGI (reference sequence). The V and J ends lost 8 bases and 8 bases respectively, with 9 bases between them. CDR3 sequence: CASAGSEKLFF. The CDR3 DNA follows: TGTGCCAGCGCGGGGTCGGAAAAACTGTTTTTT.

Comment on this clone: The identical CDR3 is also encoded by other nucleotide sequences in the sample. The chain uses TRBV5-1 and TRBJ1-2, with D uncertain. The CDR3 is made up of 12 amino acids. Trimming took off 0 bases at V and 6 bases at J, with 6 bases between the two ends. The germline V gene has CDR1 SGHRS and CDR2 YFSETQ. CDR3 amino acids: CASSLAGDGYTF. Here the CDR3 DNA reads TGCGCCAGCAGCTTGGCCGGGGATGGCTACACCTTC.

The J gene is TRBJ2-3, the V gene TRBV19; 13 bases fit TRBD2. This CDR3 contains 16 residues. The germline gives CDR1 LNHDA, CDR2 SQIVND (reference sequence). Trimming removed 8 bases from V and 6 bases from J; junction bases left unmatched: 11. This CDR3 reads CASAATSGGPRDTQYF. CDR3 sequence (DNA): TGTGCCAGTGCCGCGACTAGCGGGGGGCCAAGGGATACGCAGTATTTT.

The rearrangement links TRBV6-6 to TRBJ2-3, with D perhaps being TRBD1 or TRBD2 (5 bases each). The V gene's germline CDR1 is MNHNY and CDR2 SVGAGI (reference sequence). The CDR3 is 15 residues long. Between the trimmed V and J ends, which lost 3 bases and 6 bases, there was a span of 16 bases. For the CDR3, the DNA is TGTGCCAGCAGTTATATGACAGCGGTAGGGGATACGCAGTATTTT. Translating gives CASSYMTAVGDTQYF.

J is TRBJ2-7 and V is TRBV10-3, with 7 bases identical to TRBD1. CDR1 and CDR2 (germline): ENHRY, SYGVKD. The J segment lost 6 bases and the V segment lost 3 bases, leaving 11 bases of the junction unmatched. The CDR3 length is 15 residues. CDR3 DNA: TGTGCCATCAGTGATCGTGGAAGGGGGCAAGGCGAGCAGTACTTC. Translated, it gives CAISDRGRGQGEQYF.

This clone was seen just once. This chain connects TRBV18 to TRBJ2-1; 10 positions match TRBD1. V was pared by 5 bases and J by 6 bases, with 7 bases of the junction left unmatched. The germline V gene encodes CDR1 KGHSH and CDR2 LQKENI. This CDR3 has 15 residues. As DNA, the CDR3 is TGTGCCAGCTCATCCTGGACAGGGGGGATCAATGAGCAGTTCTTC. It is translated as CASSSWTGGINEQFF.

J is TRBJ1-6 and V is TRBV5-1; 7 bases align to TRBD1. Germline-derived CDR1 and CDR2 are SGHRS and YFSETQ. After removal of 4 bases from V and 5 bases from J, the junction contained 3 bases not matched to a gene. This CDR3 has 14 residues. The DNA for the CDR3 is TGCGCCAGCAGCGTCGACAGGGATAATTCACCCCTCCACTTT. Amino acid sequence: CASSVDRDNSPLHF.

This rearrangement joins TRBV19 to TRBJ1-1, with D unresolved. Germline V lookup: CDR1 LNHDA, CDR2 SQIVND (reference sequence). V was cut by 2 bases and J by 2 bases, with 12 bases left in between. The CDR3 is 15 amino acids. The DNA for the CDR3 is TGTGCCAGTAGTATATCGGGGTTAGTTAACACTGAAGCTTTCTTT. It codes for CASSISGLVNTEAFF.

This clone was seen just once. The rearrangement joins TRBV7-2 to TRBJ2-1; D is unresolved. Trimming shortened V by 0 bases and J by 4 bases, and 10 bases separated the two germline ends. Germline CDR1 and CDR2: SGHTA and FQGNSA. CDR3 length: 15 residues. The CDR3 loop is CASSLAAAAYNEQFF. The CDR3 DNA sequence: TGTGCCAGCAGCTTAGCGGCGGCCGCTTACAATGAGCAGTTCTTC.

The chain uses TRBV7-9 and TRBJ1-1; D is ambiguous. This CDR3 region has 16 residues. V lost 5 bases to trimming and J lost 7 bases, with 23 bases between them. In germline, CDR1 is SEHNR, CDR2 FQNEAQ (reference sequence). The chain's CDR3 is CASSRRGGRDGSEAFF. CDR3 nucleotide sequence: TGTGCCAGCAGCCGCCGGGGAGGGCGAGACGGGAGTGAAGCTTTCTTT.

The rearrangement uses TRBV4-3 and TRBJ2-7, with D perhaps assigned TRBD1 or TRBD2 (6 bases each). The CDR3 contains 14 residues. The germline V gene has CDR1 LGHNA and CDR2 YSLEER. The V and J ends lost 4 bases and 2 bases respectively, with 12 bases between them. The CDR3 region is CASSPDGGAYEQYF. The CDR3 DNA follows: TGCGCCAGCAGCCCAGACGGGGGCGCCTACGAGCAGTACTTC.

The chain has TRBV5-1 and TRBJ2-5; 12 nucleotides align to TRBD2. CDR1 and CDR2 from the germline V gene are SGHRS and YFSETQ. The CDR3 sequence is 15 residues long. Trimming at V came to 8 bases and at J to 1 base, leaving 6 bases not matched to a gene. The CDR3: CASLWTSGAQETQYF. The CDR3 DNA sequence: TGCGCCAGTTTATGGACTAGCGGGGCCCAAGAGACCCAGTACTTC.

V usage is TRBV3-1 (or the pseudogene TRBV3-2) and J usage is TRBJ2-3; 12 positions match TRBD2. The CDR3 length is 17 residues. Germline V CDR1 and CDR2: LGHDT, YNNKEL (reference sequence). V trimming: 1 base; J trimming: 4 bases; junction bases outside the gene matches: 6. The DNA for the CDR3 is TGTGCCAGCAGCCAAGGGCTAGCGGGGGGGCTGTCAGATACGCAGTATTTT. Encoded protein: CASSQGLAGGLSDTQYF.

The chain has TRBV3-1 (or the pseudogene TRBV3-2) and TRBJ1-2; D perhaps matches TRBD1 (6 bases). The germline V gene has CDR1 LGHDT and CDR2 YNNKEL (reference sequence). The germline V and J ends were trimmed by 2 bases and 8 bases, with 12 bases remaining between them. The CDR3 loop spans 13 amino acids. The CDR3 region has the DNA TGTGCCAGCAGCCAAATACCAGGGGAAGGCTACACCTTC. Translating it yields CASSQIPGEGYTF.

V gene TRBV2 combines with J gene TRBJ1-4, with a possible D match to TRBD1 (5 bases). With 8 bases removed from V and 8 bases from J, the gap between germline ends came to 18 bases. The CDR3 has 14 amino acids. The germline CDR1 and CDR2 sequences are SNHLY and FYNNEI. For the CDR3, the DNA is TGTGCCAGCGCCCGGGACGTGGCTGGGGAAAAACTGTTTTTT. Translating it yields CASARDVAGEKLFF.

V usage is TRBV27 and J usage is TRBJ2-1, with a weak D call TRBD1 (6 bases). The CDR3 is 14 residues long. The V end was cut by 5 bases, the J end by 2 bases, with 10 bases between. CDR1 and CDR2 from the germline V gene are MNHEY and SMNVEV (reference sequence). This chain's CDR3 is CASSIRDTYNEQFF. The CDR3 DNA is TGTGCCAGCAGTATCCGGGACACCTACAATGAGCAGTTCTTC.

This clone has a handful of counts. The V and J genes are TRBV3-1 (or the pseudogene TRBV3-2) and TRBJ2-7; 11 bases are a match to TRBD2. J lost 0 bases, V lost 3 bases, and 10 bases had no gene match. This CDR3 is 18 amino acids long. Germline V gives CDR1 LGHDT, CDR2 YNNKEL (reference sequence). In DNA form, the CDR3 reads TGTGCCAGCAGCCACGGGACTAGCGGAGGGATCGCCTCCTACGAGCAGTACTTC. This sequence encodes CASSHGTSGGIASYEQYF.